These 14 T cell receptor beta chains share one sample of origin, sequenced in a study of tumor-infiltrating lymphocytes in primary liver carcinoma. Synthesis of TCR beta cDNA was carried out from 450 to 500 ng total RNA with a constant-region primer. A slightly modified ARM-PCR protocol with three nested multiplex PCR rounds produced these TCR beta libraries. It was with TRBV1-TRBV30 forward primers and a C-beta reverse primer that the first two PCR rounds were run, at roughly 11 cycles each. TCRdb re-derived calls from the multiplex PCR reads in MiXCR, one entry per CDR3 protein. The profile covers around 330,000 distinct CDR3 sequences, with around 50% appearing a single time and 15% to 20% taken by the ten largest. The source of the blood RNA was unsorted whole blood, and germline DNA was extracted as well. The sequenced sample was peripheral blood. All receptors derive from a woman aged 25 to 39 with primary liver carcinoma and hepatitis B virus infection.

This clonotype was seen only a few times. A read error may produce the germline difference seen at one junction end. The rearrangement joins TRBV4-2 to TRBJ2-2; TRBD2 aligns across 12 bases. This CDR3 spans 14 amino acids. The germline V gene encodes CDR1 LGHNA and CDR2 YNFKEQ. CDR3 in amino acids: CASSQIGTSGSRSF. For the CDR3, the DNA is TGTGCCAGCAGCCAGATAGGGACTAGCGGGTCACGCTCTTTT.

This clonotype was detected many times. This sequence joins TRBV11-2 and TRBJ2-3; TRBD1 agrees at 10 bases. Germline loops: CDR1 SGHAT, CDR2 FQNNGV. The V gene end was trimmed by 4 bases and the J gene end by 6 bases; junction bases not matched to a gene: 10. The CDR3 consists of 16 residues. The CDR3 loop is CASSSIRDRGWDTQYF. CDR3 DNA sequence: TGTGCCAGCAGCTCTATCCGGGACAGGGGATGGGATACGCAGTATTTT.

This clonotype was detected only once. The junction shows a germline mismatch at one end, possibly a read error. This rearrangement joins TRBV11-2 to TRBJ2-7; the D call may be TRBD1 or TRBD2 (5 bases each). CDR1 and CDR2 (germline): SGHAT, FQNNGV. The CDR3 spans 15 residues. CDR3 loop: CTSSPLWDGTYEQNF. For the CDR3, the DNA is TGTACCAGCAGCCCGCTTTGGGACGGTACCTACGAGCAGAACTTC.

A single count supports this clonotype. With a much larger clone just one base away, this may be a read error. The chain links TRBV6-2 or TRBV6-3 to TRBJ2-1; TRBD2 agrees at 8 bases. V lost 2 bases, J lost 2 bases, and 8 bases stayed unmatched. CDR3 size: 17 residues. Germline-derived CDR1 and CDR2 are MNHEY and SVGEGT. CDR3 sequence: CASSYNGAGGAYNEQFF. The CDR3 coding sequence is TGTGCCAGCAGTTACAACGGGGCGGGAGGAGCCTACAATGAGCAGTTCTTC.

Comments on this clonotype: A much larger clone lies a single base off, so this may be a read error. J is TRBJ1-2 and V is TRBV12-3 or TRBV12-4; 7 bases match TRBD1. The CDR3 is made up of 16 amino acids. Unmatched junction bases numbered 8, after V lost 2 bases and J lost 2 bases. The CDR3 is CASSLPLGTANYGYTF. CDR3 sequence (DNA): TGTGCCAGCAGTTTACCTCTGGGGACAGCCAACTATGGCTACACCTTC.

At least ten counts were recorded for this clonotype. The rearrangement links TRBV4-1 to TRBJ2-2; no clear D gene. This CDR3 contains 13 residues. From germline, CDR1 is MGHRA and CDR2 YSYEKL. Trimming removed 5 bases at V and 6 bases at J, with 10 bases between. CDR3 in amino acids: CASSAPRAGELFF. The CDR3 DNA reads as TGCGCCAGCAGCGCACCTAGAGCCGGGGAGCTGTTTTTT.

On this clonotype: At one boundary the junction diverges from the germline segment, which might be a read error. V and J are TRBV11-1 and TRBJ2-2; D unclear. The CDR3 runs to 16 residues. Germline CDR1 SGHAT, CDR2 FQDESV (reference sequence). The CDR3 DNA reads TGTGTCAGCAACTTAGTGGTGGGTACGAACACCGGGGAGCTGTTTTTT. Its protein is CVSNLVVGTNTGELFF. Supplemented by reference TRBV11-1 and TRBJ2-2, the full variable domain reads EAEVAQSPRYKITEKSQAVAFWCDPISGHATLYWYRQILGQGPELLVQFQDESVVDDSQLPKDRFSAERLKGVDSTLKIQPAELGDSAMYLCVSNLVVGTNTGELFFGEGSRLTVL.

Many counts were recorded for this clonotype. V is TRBV5-4 and J is TRBJ1-6; TRBD1 matches 10 bases. Trimming cost V 4 bases and J 10 bases; bases outside gene matches: 8. CDR3 length equals 15 residues. Germline CDR1 is SGHNT and CDR2 is YYREEE (reference sequence). The CDR3 loop reads CASSLDRGVGSPLHF. CDR3 bases: TGTGCCAGCAGCCTGGACAGGGGGGTTGGCTCACCCCTCCACTTT.

The CDR3, as DNA: TGTGCCAGCAGGTCAGACCCAAACCAAGGGACTCAGTACTTC. It translates to CASRSDPNQGTQYF. V and J are TRBV6-5 and TRBJ2-5; perhaps TRBD2 as D (6 bases). V was trimmed by 6 bases and J by 11 bases, leaving 22 bases between them. The CDR3 is 14 amino acids. Germline-derived CDR1 and CDR2 are MNHEY and SVGAGI.

There are many counts of this clonotype. The V call is TRBV11-2, the J call TRBJ1-2; tentative D call: TRBD1 (5 bases). Germline values: CDR1 SGHAT, CDR2 FQNNGV. The CDR3 is 16 residues long. Trimming removed 5 bases at V and 6 bases at J, with 22 bases between. In DNA form, the CDR3 reads TGTGCCAGCAGCCACCGGGACTCAATCCCCTCGGATGGCTACACCTTC. Translated: CASSHRDSIPSDGYTF.

With respect to this clonotype: A much larger clonotype is one base distant, so this may be a read error. CDR3 region: CASSPTNPGNTIYF. In DNA, the CDR3 is TGTGCCAGCAGTCCGACCAACCCTGGAAACACCATATATTTT. The chain uses TRBV12-3 or TRBV12-4 and TRBJ1-3; D call uncertain. The CDR3 length is 14 residues. The V end was cut by 5 bases, the J end by 2 bases, with 10 bases between.

The genes are TRBV28 and TRBJ2-7; D gene uncertain. Germline CDR1 and CDR2: MDHEN and SYDVKM. Trimming took off 6 bases at V and 7 bases at J, with 10 bases between the two ends. The CDR3 has 11 residues. DNA of the CDR3: TGTGCCAGCAGCGATCTAGTTGAGCAGTACTTC. Translated: CASSDLVEQYF. The full variable domain, with the rest looked up from reference TRBV28 and TRBJ2-7, is DVKVTQSSRYLVKRTGEKVFLECVQDMDHENMFWYRQDPGLGLRLIYFSYDVKMKEKGDIPEGYSVSREKKERFSLILESASTNQTSMYLCASSDLVEQYFGPGTRLTVT.

At least ten counts were recorded for this clonotype. The J gene is TRBJ1-1, the V gene TRBV12-3 or TRBV12-4, with TRBD1 as a possible D gene (6 bases). Deletions cut 9 bases from V and 5 bases from J, with 22 bases between. The CDR3 extends over 15 amino acids. CDR3 nucleotides: TGTGCCAGTTTAGCCGGAGGGGGGCCGACGACTGAAGCTTTCTTT. Translating it yields CASLAGGGPTTEAFF.

This clonotype was seen a few times. The CDR3 region has the DNA TGTGCCAGCGCGGACCAGAACACTGAAGCTTTCTTT. This encodes CASADQNTEAFF. The chain carries TRBV6-6 and TRBJ1-1; D unclear. The V end lost 8 bases, the J end lost 1 base, and 8 bases lay between the germline ends. Germline lookup yields CDR1 MNHNY and CDR2 SVGAGI (reference sequence). This CDR3 comprises 12 residues.